Detailed here is one T cell receptor (beta chain). Antigen unknown. Germline V CDR1 and CDR2: LNHNV, YYDKDF (reference sequence). The CDR3 extends over 14 amino acids. TRB cDNA was prepared as libraries by UMI-labeled 5' RACE. TCRdb re-called the 5' RACE reads and catalogs CDR3 proteins one per entry, DNA excluded. The ten top clones account for around 1.6%, within a sample of over 80,000 distinct CDR3 sequences. A CD45RO-CCR7+CD27+CD95- profile was what naive CD8+ T cells displayed. The data belong to a study of CXCR3-negative and CXCR3-positive naive CD8 T cells. Study conclusions and caveats: The study found comparably high diversity in both naive subsets and much lower diversity in memory CD8+ cells.

This TCR came from a human donor in good health. Some clones in this sample may be carry-over from other donors' samples. The gene calls are TRBV15 and TRBJ2-7; the TCRdb call, TRBD1, lacks DNA for checking. The sequencing input was naive CXCR3- CD8+ T cells from blood. Sample subset: CD45RO-CCR7+CD27+CD95- naive CD8+ T cells lacking CXCR3 (TNR3-). The CDR3 reads CATSSYRGGYEQYF.